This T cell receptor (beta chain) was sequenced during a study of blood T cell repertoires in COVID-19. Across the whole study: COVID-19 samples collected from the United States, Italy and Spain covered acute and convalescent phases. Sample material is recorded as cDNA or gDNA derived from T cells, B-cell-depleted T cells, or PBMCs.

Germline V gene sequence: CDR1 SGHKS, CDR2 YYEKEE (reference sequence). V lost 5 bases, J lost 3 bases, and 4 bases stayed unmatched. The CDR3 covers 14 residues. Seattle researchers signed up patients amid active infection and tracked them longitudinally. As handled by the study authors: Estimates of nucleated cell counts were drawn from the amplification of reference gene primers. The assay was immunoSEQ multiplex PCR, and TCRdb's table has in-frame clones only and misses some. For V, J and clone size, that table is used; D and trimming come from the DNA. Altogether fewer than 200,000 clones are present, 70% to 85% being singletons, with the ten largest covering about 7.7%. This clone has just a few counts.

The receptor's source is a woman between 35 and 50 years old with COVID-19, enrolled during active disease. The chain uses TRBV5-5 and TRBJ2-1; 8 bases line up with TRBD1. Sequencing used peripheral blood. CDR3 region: CASSLGQGYNEQFF. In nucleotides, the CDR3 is TGTGCCAGCAGTCTTGGACAGGGCTACAATGAGCAGTTCTTC.